The 9 T cell receptor beta chains below come from one sample, sequenced in a study of T cells in Graves' hyperthyroidism and ophthalmopathy. RNA transcripts yielded amplified TCR beta CDR3 regions. HTBI primers were employed in a first-round RT-PCR of the TCR CDR3. TCRdb redid the calling of the multiplex PCR reads with MiXCR, one entry per CDR3 protein. Seen here are approximately 590,000 distinct CDR3 sequences, 15% to 17% observed once, and the top ten hold under 8%. The specimen sequenced was blood. The receptors here all came from a woman in her twenties or thirties with Graves' hyperthyroidism.

This clonotype was seen only a few times. This chain connects TRBV6-1 to TRBJ2-7; D is ambiguous. The CDR3 extends over 14 amino acids. The germline CDR1 and CDR2 sequences are MNHNS and SASEGT. V was trimmed by 3 bases and J by 1 base, leaving 10 bases between them. CDR3 protein: CASSDFGTSYEQYF. CDR3 coding DNA: TGTGCCAGCAGTGATTTTGGCACATCCTACGAGCAGTACTTC.

The chain uses TRBV18 and TRBJ2-7; a possible D gene is TRBD1 (5 bases). This CDR3 has 15 amino acids. Deletions cut 5 bases from V and 2 bases from J, with 16 bases between. Germline V gene sequence: CDR1 KGHSH, CDR2 LQKENI. The CDR3 DNA follows: TGTGCCAGCTCAGCCTGGGCAGGGCAACCCTACGAGCAGTACTTC. Residues: CASSAWAGQPYEQYF.

The genes are TRBV7-2 and TRBJ2-6; 7 bases map to TRBD1. The CDR3 has 15 residues. Germline assignment: CDR1 SGHTA and CDR2 FQGNSA. V was clipped by 1 base and J by 3 bases; unmatched bases: 0. The CDR3 region has the DNA TGTGCCAGCAGCTTAGGGACAGGTGGGGCCAACGTCCTGACTTTC. This encodes CASSLGTGGANVLTF.

This clonotype was seen only a few times. This sequence joins TRBV27 and TRBJ1-4; 8 bases align to TRBD1. The CDR3 sequence is 16 residues long. Germline values: CDR1 MNHEY, CDR2 SMNVEV (reference sequence). The V gene end was trimmed by 6 bases and the J gene end by 8 bases; junction bases not matched to a gene: 14. The CDR3 loop is CASRVFGQGGREKLFF. DNA for the CDR3: TGTGCCAGCAGGGTATTCGGACAGGGAGGTCGGGAAAAACTGTTTTTT.

This clonotype turned up a few times. This chain joins TRBV11-2 and TRBJ2-1, with a possible D match to TRBD2 (5 bases). Trimming stripped 5 bases from V and 10 bases from J, with 15 bases between. Germline V gives CDR1 SGHAT, CDR2 FQNNGV. The CDR3 spans 13 residues. CDR3 sequence: CASSHPPVAEQFF. CDR3 DNA sequence: TGTGCCAGCAGCCATCCCCCTGTAGCGGAGCAGTTCTTC.

This clonotype came up many times. The chain joins TRBV27 to TRBJ2-1; TRBD2 agrees at 11 bases. Germline loops: CDR1 MNHEY, CDR2 SMNVEV (reference sequence). Germline trimming cut 5 bases from V and 7 bases from J; bases unmatched to any gene: 1. CDR3 length: 13 residues. The chain's CDR3 is CASSRTSGNEQFF. The CDR3 DNA reads TGTGCCAGCAGTAGGACTAGCGGGAATGAGCAGTTCTTC.

This clonotype was counted many times. The V and J genes are TRBV7-3 and TRBJ2-2; tentative D call: TRBD2 (6 bases). The germline V and J ends were trimmed by 5 bases and 3 bases, with 10 bases remaining between them. The CDR3 consists of 14 residues. CDR1 is SGHTA, CDR2 FQGTGA, per germline. CDR3 coding DNA: TGTGCCAGCAGCCGCGGGGCGGACACCGGGGAGCTGTTTTTT. Residues: CASSRGADTGELFF. The whole variable domain, filled in from reference TRBV7-3 and TRBJ2-2, reads GAGVSQTPSNKVTEKGKYVELRCDPISGHTALYWYRQSLGQGPEFLIYFQGTGAADDSGLPNDRFFAVRPEGSVSTLKIQRTERGDSAVYLCASSRGADTGELFFGEGSRLTVL.

In its sample, this clonotype was seen many times. This chain connects TRBV6-1 to TRBJ1-5, with D possibly TRBD1 on 5 matching bases. This CDR3 is 17 amino acids long. Trimming stripped 6 bases from V and 7 bases from J, with 25 bases between. Germline values: CDR1 MNHNS, CDR2 SASEGT. This CDR3 is CASRPIPGRDVSQPQHF. CDR3 nucleotides: TGTGCCAGCAGACCCATCCCGGGAAGGGACGTAAGCCAGCCCCAGCATTTT.

This clonotype was observed at least ten times. This chain connects TRBV11-2 to TRBJ1-1, with no clear D. Germline CDR1 and CDR2: SGHAT and FQNNGV. This CDR3 has 14 residues. Trimming left V 6 bases short and J 0 bases short, with 11 bases between. The CDR3 coding sequence is TGTGCCAGCAGACCCCTGACGGTGAACACTGAAGCTTTCTTT. It encodes CASRPLTVNTEAFF.